The sequence of this TCR beta chain was determined in a study of blood T cell repertoires in COVID-19. The overall study: Collection of acute and convalescent COVID-19 samples took place in the United States, Italy and Spain. The analysed material was cDNA or gDNA that came from T cells, B-cell-depleted T cells, or PBMCs.

CDR3 length: 15 residues. Germline assignment: CDR1 MDHEN and CDR2 SYDVKM. V shed 3 bases, J shed 1 base, and the junction held 6 bases outside the gene matches. Per the study methods: The assay estimated nucleated cells by amplifying reference gene primers. The table came from immunoSEQ multiplex PCR; TCRdb's copy has only in-frame clones and leaves some out. V, J and clone size reflect that table, while D and trimming were determined from the DNA. The table has 150,000 to 200,000 clones, approximately 86% seen once; the top ten hold about 8.2%. This chain uses TRBV28 with TRBJ2-7; 7 nucleotides match TRBD2. This clonotype originated in a man between 60 and 70 years old with acute or convalescent COVID-19. Sample: peripheral blood. CDR3 nucleotides: TGTGCCAGCAGTTTGCCGCGGGGGATGTCCTACGAGCAGTACTTC. As protein: CASSLPRGMSYEQYF. Full variable domain (rest looked up from reference TRBV28 and TRBJ2-7): DVKVTQSSRYLVKRTGEKVFLECVQDMDHENMFWYRQDPGLGLRLIYFSYDVKMKEKGDIPEGYSVSREKKERFSLILESASTNQTSMYLCASSLPRGMSYEQYFGPGTRLTVT.